Below, 5 T cell receptor beta chains from the same sample are listed, as sequenced in a study of spatial heterogeneity in lung cancer. The study's findings and limits: Counts that tracked tumor mutation counts were those of expanded intratumoral alpha and beta TCRs.

These receptors lack a known antigen. Time point in this sample: sample taken at primary tumor resection. TCRdb itself ran the 5' RACE reads through MiXCR, one entry per CDR3 protein. The top ten clones hold approximately 9.8% of a sample with about 6,800 distinct CDR3 sequences, roughly an eighth of them seen once. This sample comprised lung tumor tissue, obtained at surgery. The receptors come from a male donor with early-stage non-small cell lung cancer.

With respect to this clonotype: This beta chain turned up in a library designed for alpha chains; as an off-target read, its abundance says little. In nucleotides, the CDR3 is TGTGCCACCAGTGAGACCGGGACCCAGACAGATACGCAGTATTTT. Translation gives CATSETGTQTDTQYF. The chain uses TRBV24-1 and TRBJ2-3; either TRBD1 or TRBD2 may fit D (5 bases each). The germline V and J ends were trimmed by 4 bases and 3 bases, with 13 bases remaining between them. Germline V gives CDR1 KGHDR, CDR2 SFDVKD. The CDR3 has 15 amino acids.

This clonotype was detected only a few times. As an off-target read in a library built for alpha chains, this beta chain has a frequency of little significance. The J gene is TRBJ2-7, the V gene TRBV28; a possible D gene is TRBD2 (6 bases). The CDR3 sequence is 13 residues long. Germline V gives CDR1 MDHEN, CDR2 SYDVKM. V dropped 9 bases and J dropped 3 bases, with 15 bases sitting between them. CDR3 bases: TGTGCCAGTACCGGGGGTTTCTACTACGAGCAGTACTTC. Translated: CASTGGFYYEQYF. Based on the CDR3 plus reference TRBV28 and TRBJ2-7, the full variable domain is DVKVTQSSRYLVKRTGEKVFLECVQDMDHENMFWYRQDPGLGLRLIYFSYDVKMKEKGDIPEGYSVSREKKERFSLILESASTNQTSMYLCASTGGFYYEQYFGPGTRLTVT.

A note on this clonotype: Little can be read into the size of this beta chain, an off-target read in a library designed for alpha chains. The rearrangement joins TRBV4-1 to TRBJ2-7; D remains unclear. Germline V gene lookup returns CDR1 MGHRA and CDR2 YSYEKL. The CDR3 runs to 13 residues. V was shortened by 6 bases and J by 3 bases, with 12 bases between the two germline ends. CDR3 nucleotides: TGCGCCAGCAGAGCCCCTGACGGCTACGAGCAGTACTTC. Translating it yields CASRAPDGYEQYF.

A remark on this clonotype: As an off-target read in a library built for alpha chains, this beta chain has a frequency of little significance. This chain uses TRBV2 with TRBJ2-7, with 12 bases aligning to TRBD2. Germline lookup yields CDR1 SNHLY and CDR2 FYNNEI. The CDR3 extends over 15 amino acids. V lost 3 bases, J lost 3 bases, and 3 bases stayed unmatched. Here the CDR3 reads CASSDLAGGFYEQYF. CDR3 DNA sequence: TGTGCCAGCAGTGACCTAGCGGGGGGGTTCTACGAGCAGTACTTC.

Comments on this clonotype: This beta chain turned up in a library designed for alpha chains; as an off-target read, its abundance says little. The chain carries TRBV10-2 and TRBJ2-5; 8 bases fit TRBD1. Trimming cost V 7 bases and J 5 bases; bases outside gene matches: 30. The germline V gene has CDR1 WSHSY and CDR2 SAAADI. CDR3 length: 21 amino acids. CDR3 sequence reads: CASIRNRGQWTGRFSPETQYF. DNA for the CDR3: TGCGCCAGCATTCGCAATAGGGGGCAGTGGACAGGGCGCTTTAGTCCGGAGACCCAGTACTTC.